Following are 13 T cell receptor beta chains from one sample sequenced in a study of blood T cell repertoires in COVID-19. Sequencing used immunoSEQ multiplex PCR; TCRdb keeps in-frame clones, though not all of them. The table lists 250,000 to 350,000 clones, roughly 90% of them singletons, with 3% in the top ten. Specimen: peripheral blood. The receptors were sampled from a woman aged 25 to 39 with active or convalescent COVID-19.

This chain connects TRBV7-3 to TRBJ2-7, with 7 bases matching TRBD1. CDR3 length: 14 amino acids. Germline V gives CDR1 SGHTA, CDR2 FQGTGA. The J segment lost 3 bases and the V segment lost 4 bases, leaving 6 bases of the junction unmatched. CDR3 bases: TGTGCCAGCAGCTGGGTAGACAGGGTCTACGAGCAGTACTTC. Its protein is CASSWVDRVYEQYF.

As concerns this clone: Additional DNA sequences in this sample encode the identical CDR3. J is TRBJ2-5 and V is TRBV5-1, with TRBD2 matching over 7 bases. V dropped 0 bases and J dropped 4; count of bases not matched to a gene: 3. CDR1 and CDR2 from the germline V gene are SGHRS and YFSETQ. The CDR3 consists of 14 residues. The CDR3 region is CASSLAGGGETQYF. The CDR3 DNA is TGCGCCAGCAGCTTGGCGGGGGGTGGAGAGACCCAGTACTTC.

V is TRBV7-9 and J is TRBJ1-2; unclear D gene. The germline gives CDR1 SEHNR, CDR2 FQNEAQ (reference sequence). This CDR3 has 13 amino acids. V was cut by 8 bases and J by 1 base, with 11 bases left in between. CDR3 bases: TGTGCCAGCGCGATAGAGGTTAACTATGGCTACACCTTC. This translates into CASAIEVNYGYTF.

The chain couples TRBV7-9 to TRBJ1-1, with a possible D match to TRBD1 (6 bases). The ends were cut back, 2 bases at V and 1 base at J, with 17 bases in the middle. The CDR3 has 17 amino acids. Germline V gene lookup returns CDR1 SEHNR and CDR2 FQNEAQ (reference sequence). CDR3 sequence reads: CASSLKGVGRKNTEAFF. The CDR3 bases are TGTGCCAGCAGCTTAAAGGGGGTCGGCAGGAAGAACACTGAAGCTTTCTTT.

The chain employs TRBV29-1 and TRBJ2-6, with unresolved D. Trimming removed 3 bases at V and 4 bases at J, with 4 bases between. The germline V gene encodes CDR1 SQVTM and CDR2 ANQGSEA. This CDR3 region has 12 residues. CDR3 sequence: CSVDSGANVLTF. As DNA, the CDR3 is TGCAGCGTTGACTCCGGGGCCAACGTCCTGACTTTC. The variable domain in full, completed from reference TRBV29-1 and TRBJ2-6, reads SAVISQKPSRDICQRGTSLTIQCQVDSQVTMMFWYRQQPGQSLTLIATANQGSEATYESGFVIDKFPISRPNLTFSTLTVSNMSPEDSSIYLCSVDSGANVLTFGAGSRLTVL.

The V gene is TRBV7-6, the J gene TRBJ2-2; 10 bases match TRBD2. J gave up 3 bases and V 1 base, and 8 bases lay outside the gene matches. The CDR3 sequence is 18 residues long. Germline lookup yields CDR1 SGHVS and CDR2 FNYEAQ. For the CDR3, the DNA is TGTGCCAGCAGCTTAGAGGCTAGCGGGGGCCTCTACACCGGGGAGCTGTTTTTT. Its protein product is CASSLEASGGLYTGELFF.

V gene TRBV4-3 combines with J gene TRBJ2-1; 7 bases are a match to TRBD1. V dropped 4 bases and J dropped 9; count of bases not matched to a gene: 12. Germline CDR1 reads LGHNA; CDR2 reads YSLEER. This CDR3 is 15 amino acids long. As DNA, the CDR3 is TGCGCCAGCAGCCCTAAGGCAGGGACAGTTTTTGAGCAGTTCTTC. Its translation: CASSPKAGTVFEQFF.

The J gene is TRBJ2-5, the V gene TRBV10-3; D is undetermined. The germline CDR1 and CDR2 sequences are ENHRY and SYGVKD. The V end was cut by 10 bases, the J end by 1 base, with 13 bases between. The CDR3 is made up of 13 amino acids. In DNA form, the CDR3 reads TGTGCCACCTACGCCCAGGCCCAAGAGACCCAGTACTTC. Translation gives CATYAQAQETQYF.

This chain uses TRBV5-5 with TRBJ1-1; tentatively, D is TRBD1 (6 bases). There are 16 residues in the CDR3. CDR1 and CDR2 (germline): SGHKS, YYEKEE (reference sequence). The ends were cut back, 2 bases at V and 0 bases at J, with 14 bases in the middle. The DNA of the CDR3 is TGTGCCAGCAGCTTAGGTACAGGGTCCATGAACACTGAAGCTTTCTTT. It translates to CASSLGTGSMNTEAFF.

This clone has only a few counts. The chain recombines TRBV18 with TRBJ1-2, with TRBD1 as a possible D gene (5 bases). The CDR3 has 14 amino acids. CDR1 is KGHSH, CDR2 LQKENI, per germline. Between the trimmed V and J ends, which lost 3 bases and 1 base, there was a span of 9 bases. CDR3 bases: TGTGCCAGCTCACCCAGGGATTTTAACTATGGCTACACCTTC. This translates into CASSPRDFNYGYTF. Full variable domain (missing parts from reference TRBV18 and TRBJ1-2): NAGVMQNPRHLVRRRGQEARLRCSPMKGHSHVYWYRQLPEEGLKFMVYLQKENIIDESGMPKERFSAEFPKEGPSILRIQQVVRGDSAAYFCASSPRDFNYGYTFGSGTRLTVV.

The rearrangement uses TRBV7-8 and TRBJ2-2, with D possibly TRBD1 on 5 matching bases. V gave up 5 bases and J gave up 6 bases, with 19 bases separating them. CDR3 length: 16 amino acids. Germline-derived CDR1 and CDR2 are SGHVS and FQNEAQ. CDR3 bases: TGTGCCAGCAGCCTGAGACTGCTCAAGGGGCCCGGGGAGCTGTTTTTT. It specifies CASSLRLLKGPGELFF.

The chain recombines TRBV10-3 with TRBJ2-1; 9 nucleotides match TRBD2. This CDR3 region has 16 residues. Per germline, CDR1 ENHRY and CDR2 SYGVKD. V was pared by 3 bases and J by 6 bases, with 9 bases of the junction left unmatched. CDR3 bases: TGTGCCATCAGTGATGGTGGCGGGGGGGCCGCCAATGAGCAGTTCTTC. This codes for CAISDGGGGAANEQFF.

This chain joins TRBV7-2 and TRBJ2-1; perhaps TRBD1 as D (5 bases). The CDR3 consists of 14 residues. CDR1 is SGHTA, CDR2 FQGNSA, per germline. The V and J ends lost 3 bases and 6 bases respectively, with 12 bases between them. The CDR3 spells CASSFSYQGNEQFF. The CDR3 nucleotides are TGTGCCAGCAGCTTTAGTTATCAGGGCAATGAGCAGTTCTTC. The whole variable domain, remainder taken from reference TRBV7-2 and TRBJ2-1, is GAGVSQSPSNKVTEKGKDVELRCDPISGHTALYWYRQSLGQGLEFLIYFQGNSAPDKSGLPSDRFSAERTGGSVSTLTIQRTQQEDSAVYLCASSFSYQGNEQFFGPGTRLTVL.